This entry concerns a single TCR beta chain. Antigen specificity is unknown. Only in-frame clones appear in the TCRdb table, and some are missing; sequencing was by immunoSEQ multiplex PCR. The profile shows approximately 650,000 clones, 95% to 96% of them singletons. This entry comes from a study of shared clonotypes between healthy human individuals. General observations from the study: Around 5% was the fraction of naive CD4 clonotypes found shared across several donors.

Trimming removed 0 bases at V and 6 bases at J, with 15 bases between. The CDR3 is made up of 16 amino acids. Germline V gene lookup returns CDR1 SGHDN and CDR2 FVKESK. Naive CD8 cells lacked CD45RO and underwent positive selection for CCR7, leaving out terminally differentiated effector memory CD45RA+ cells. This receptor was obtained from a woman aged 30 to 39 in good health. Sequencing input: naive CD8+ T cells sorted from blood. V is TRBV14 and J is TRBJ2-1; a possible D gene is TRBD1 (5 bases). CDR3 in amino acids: CASSQDQGVLGNEQFF. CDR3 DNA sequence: TGTGCCAGCAGCCAAGATCAAGGGGTCCTGGGCAATGAGCAGTTCTTC.